What follows are 30 T cell receptor beta chains derived from one specimen sequenced in a study of T cell responses to AZD1222 COVID-19 vaccine (dated by TCRdb to the early 2020s). Explained via the paper, the time point label denotes: baseline before first vaccination. The library was produced with the immunoSEQ multiplex PCR assay. Drawn from immuneACCESS, this table holds only the in-frame rearrangements with V and J called that TCRdb kept. Clones are partly lost; checked studies trace under half to an unresolved V gene and leave the rest unexplained. The sample profile shows over 130,000 clones; roughly 92% of them were found once. Together, the top ten hold about 5% of the sample. Source: peripheral blood, taken on day 0 of AZD1222 vaccination. These receptors all stem from an adult in good health.

CDR3 in DNA: TGCGCCAGCAGCCAAGTTATAGGCCGGAACAAAAACACTGAAGCTTTCTTT. Amino acid sequence: CASSQVIGRNKNTEAFF. The chain is built from TRBV4-1 and TRBJ1-1; unclear D gene. The V end was cut by 1 base, the J end by 2 bases, with 17 bases between. Germline V gene lookup returns CDR1 MGHRA and CDR2 YSYEKL. This CDR3 contains 17 residues.

The genes are TRBV9 and TRBJ1-2, with D perhaps TRBD1 (5 bases). There are 14 residues in the CDR3. Germline CDR1 reads SGDLS; CDR2 reads YYNGEE. Deletions cut 4 bases from V and 4 bases from J, with 14 bases between. DNA of the CDR3: TGTGCCAGCAGCCCGCGGGACGGCACCTATGGCTACACCTTC. Protein product: CASSPRDGTYGYTF.

The chain has TRBV5-4 and TRBJ1-2; 7 nucleotides agree with TRBD1. Germline-derived CDR1 and CDR2 are SGHNT and YYREEE (reference sequence). Losses at the gene ends were 6 bases for V and 8 bases for J; bases not matched to a gene: 13. The CDR3 is 14 amino acids. The CDR3 protein is CASKLGQAAGGYTF. The CDR3 DNA is TGTGCCAGCAAATTAGGACAGGCAGCGGGCGGCTACACCTTC.

The chain combines TRBV2 with TRBJ2-3; TRBD2 agrees at 10 bases. CDR3 length: 16 residues. From germline, CDR1 is SNHLY and CDR2 FYNNEI. The trim removed 7 bases at V and 4 bases at J, leaving 11 bases unmatched. In DNA, the CDR3 is TGTGCCAGCATTAAGGAGCGGGGGGGCCAACCAGATACGCAGTATTTT. It specifies CASIKERGGQPDTQYF.

This clone was found a few times. The chain combines TRBV10-1 with TRBJ2-7; 12 bases map to TRBD2. This CDR3 comprises 17 residues. With 7 bases clipped from V and 4 bases from J, the junction kept 14 bases outside the gene matches. The germline V gene encodes CDR1 WNHNN and CDR2 SYGVQD (reference sequence). The CDR3: CASTGTSGRPGAYEQYF. The CDR3 bases are TGCGCCAGCACGGGAACTAGCGGGAGGCCGGGGGCGTACGAGCAGTACTTC.

The chain combines TRBV13 with TRBJ1-4; 7 nucleotides align to TRBD1. This CDR3 is 14 amino acids long. The J segment lost 12 bases and the V segment lost 4 bases, leaving 11 bases of the junction unmatched. Germline CDR1 is PRHDT and CDR2 is FYEKMQ (reference sequence). The CDR3 coding sequence is TGTGCCAGCAGCTGGGGACAGAGATCCTGGGAACTGTTTTTT. It encodes CASSWGQRSWELFF. The full variable domain, completed using reference TRBV13 and TRBJ1-4, is AAGVIQSPRHLIKEKRETATLKCYPIPRHDTVYWYQQGPGQDPQFLISFYEKMQSDKGSIPDRFSAQQFSDYHSELNMSSLELGDSALYFCASSWGQRSWELFFGSGTQLSVL.

The chain is built from TRBV18 and TRBJ2-3; TRBD2 matches at 8 bases. Germline V gene data show CDR1 as KGHSH and CDR2 as LQKENI. The CDR3 length is 17 residues. V shed 2 bases and J 0 bases; nucleotides not matched to a gene: 7. Here the CDR3 DNA reads TGTGCCAGCTCACCATTTTGGACTAGCAAGAGCACAGATACGCAGTATTTT. Translation gives CASSPFWTSKSTDTQYF.

The rearrangement uses TRBV4-1 and TRBJ1-1; D might be TRBD1 (5 bases). Germline V gives CDR1 MGHRA, CDR2 YSYEKL. This CDR3 spans 14 amino acids. V shed 1 base and J shed 0 bases, with 6 bases lying between them. The CDR3 DNA sequence: TGCGCCAGCAGCCAAGCAGGGATGAACACTGAAGCTTTCTTT. Protein product: CASSQAGMNTEAFF.

The chain recombines TRBV11-2 with TRBJ1-5, with TRBD1 as a possible D gene (5 bases). The CDR3 covers 15 residues. V shed 5 bases and J shed 4 bases, with 15 bases lying between them. Germline lookup yields CDR1 SGHAT and CDR2 FQNNGV. The CDR3 sequence: CASSLHGAGNQPQHF. The CDR3, as DNA: TGTGCCAGCAGCCTCCATGGGGCCGGAAATCAGCCCCAGCATTTT.

Worth noting for this clone: The junction and the germline gene differ at one end; a read error may be behind it. The V and J genes are TRBV6-2 or TRBV6-3 and TRBJ2-1; 7 bases fit TRBD2. CDR3 length: 16 residues. The germline V gene encodes CDR1 MNHEY and CDR2 SVGEGT. CDR3 residues: CASSSSAGVPYNGQFF. In nucleotides, the CDR3 is TGTGCCAGCAGTTCCTCGGCGGGGGTGCCCTACAATGGGCAGTTCTTC.

The chain employs TRBV7-9 and TRBJ2-2; the D is unclear. The V end lost 5 bases, the J end lost 6 bases, and 10 bases lay between the germline ends. Germline CDR1 is SEHNR and CDR2 is FQNEAQ (reference sequence). This CDR3 has 13 amino acids. The CDR3 protein is CASSATAPGELFF. CDR3 nucleotides: TGTGCCAGCAGCGCCACAGCCCCCGGGGAGCTGTTTTTT.

This clone showed up just a few times. DNA of the CDR3: TGTGCCAGCAGCCAGGGTGGGGGGGTGATCTATGGCTACACCTTC. Its protein product is CASSQGGGVIYGYTF. The J gene is TRBJ1-2, the V gene TRBV4-2; TRBD1 might be the D (5 bases). Per germline, CDR1 LGHNA and CDR2 YNFKEQ. The CDR3 spans 15 residues. The V and J ends lost 3 bases and 4 bases respectively, with 15 bases between them.

The chain couples TRBV6-1 to TRBJ2-1; D could derive from TRBD1 or TRBD2 (5 bases each). The length of the CDR3 is 16 residues. Germline CDR1 MNHNS, CDR2 SASEGT. Deletions cut 3 bases from V and 3 bases from J, with 15 bases between. CDR3 nucleotide sequence: TGTGCCAGCAGTGACCTCCGGGACGGCATCTACAATGAGCAGTTCTTC. It specifies CASSDLRDGIYNEQFF.

This clone has a handful of counts. This chain links TRBV7-9 with TRBJ2-7; D remains unclear. The germline V and J ends were trimmed by 4 bases and 7 bases, with 20 bases remaining between them. The germline gives CDR1 SEHNR, CDR2 FQNEAQ (reference sequence). The CDR3 runs to 15 residues. The DNA of the CDR3 is TGTGCCAGCAGCTCTACTTTACCGGGCTTTTTAGAGCAGTACTTC. Translating it yields CASSSTLPGFLEQYF. The entire variable domain, with the rest obtained from reference TRBV7-9 and TRBJ2-7, is as follows: DTGVSQNPRHKITKRGQNVTFRCDPISEHNRLYWYRQTLGQGPEFLTYFQNEAQLEKSRLLSDRFSAERPKGSFSTLEIQRTEQGDSAMYLCASSSTLPGFLEQYFGPGTRLTVT.

This sequence joins TRBV18 and TRBJ1-1, with 7 positions matching TRBD1. Germline values: CDR1 KGHSH, CDR2 LQKENI. This CDR3 region has 14 residues. The junction had 8 bases not matched to a gene; V was cut back by 2 bases and J by 8 bases. This CDR3 reads CASSPDRVRKEAFF. For the CDR3, the DNA is TGTGCCAGCTCACCAGACAGGGTCCGAAAGGAAGCTTTCTTT. The full variable domain, with the rest looked up from reference TRBV18 and TRBJ1-1, is NAGVMQNPRHLVRRRGQEARLRCSPMKGHSHVYWYRQLPEEGLKFMVYLQKENIIDESGMPKERFSAEFPKEGPSILRIQQVVRGDSAAYFCASSPDRVRKEAFFGQGTRLTVV.

The rearrangement uses TRBV27 and TRBJ1-5, with a weak D call TRBD1 (6 bases). This CDR3 region has 17 residues. CDR1 is MNHEY, CDR2 SMNVEV, per germline (reference sequence). The V gene lost 6 bases and the J gene lost 3 bases, with 21 bases spanning the gap. CDR3 sequence (DNA): TGTGCCAGCAGGGTCCGGGGGGGCGGGTACCCCAATCAGCCCCAGCATTTT. Protein product: CASRVRGGGYPNQPQHF.

V is TRBV19 and J is TRBJ1-6, with 7 bases lining up with TRBD1. Trimming took 4 bases from V and 9 from J; bases not matched to a gene: 9. Germline V gene sequence: CDR1 LNHDA, CDR2 SQIVND (reference sequence). This CDR3 is built from 15 residues. The CDR3 spells CASSNTDRAGSPLHF. CDR3 in DNA: TGTGCCAGTAGTAACACCGACAGGGCGGGTTCACCCCTCCACTTT.

The chain employs TRBV24-1 and TRBJ1-2; D gene uncertain. The germline V gene encodes CDR1 KGHDR and CDR2 SFDVKD. The CDR3 is made up of 12 amino acids. V was cut by 5 bases and J by 8 bases, with 11 bases left in between. The CDR3 nucleotides are TGTGCCACCAGTGCATCAACGGGGGGCTACACCTTC. Amino acid sequence: CATSASTGGYTF.

The chain couples TRBV10-2 to TRBJ2-7; TRBD1 might be the D (5 bases). The CDR3 length is 13 residues. Germline lookup yields CDR1 WSHSY and CDR2 SAAADI. The V end was cut by 8 bases, the J end by 0 bases, with 11 bases between. The CDR3 spells CASRQQSSYEQYF. The CDR3 coding sequence is TGCGCCAGCCGACAGCAGAGCTCCTACGAGCAGTACTTC.

This clone has just a few counts. The V call is TRBV7-8, the J call TRBJ2-2, with 10 bases lining up with TRBD2. Unmatched junction bases numbered 4, after V lost 0 bases and J lost 6 bases. Germline CDR1 SGHVS, CDR2 FQNEAQ. There are 16 residues in the CDR3. The CDR3 reads CASSLAASGGSGELFF. In DNA form, the CDR3 reads TGTGCCAGCAGCTTAGCAGCTAGCGGGGGTTCCGGGGAGCTGTTTTTT.

The chain joins TRBV28 to TRBJ1-4; tentative D call: TRBD1 (6 bases). This CDR3 contains 18 residues. Trimming left V 1 base short and J 0 bases short, with 15 bases between. Germline V CDR1 and CDR2: MDHEN, SYDVKM. CDR3 sequence: CASSLLTGRGTTNEKLFF. As DNA, the CDR3 is TGTGCCAGCAGTTTATTGACGGGCAGGGGAACAACTAATGAAAAACTGTTTTTT.

The chain carries TRBV7-2 and TRBJ2-7; unclear D gene. CDR3 length: 14 amino acids. Trimming shortened V by 1 base and J by 2 bases, and 9 bases separated the two germline ends. Per germline, CDR1 SGHTA and CDR2 FQGNSA. The CDR3 bases are TGTGCCAGCAGCTTAGGGTCAGGACCCTACGAGCAGTACTTC. Protein sequence: CASSLGSGPYEQYF.

The chain has TRBV10-2 and TRBJ2-7, with 9 bases matching TRBD1. J lost 6 bases, V lost 8 bases, and 14 bases had no gene match. CDR1 and CDR2 from the germline V gene are WSHSY and SAAADI. CDR3 size: 15 residues. CDR3 residues: CASLPSQGARSEQYF. The CDR3 DNA follows: TGCGCCAGCCTACCGTCACAGGGGGCGCGAAGCGAGCAGTACTTC.

This CDR3 is CASSSPAGAGDTQYF. The CDR3 DNA is TGTGCCAGCAGTTCCCCAGCGGGAGCGGGAGATACGCAGTATTTT. J is TRBJ2-3 and V is TRBV28; 8 bases line up with TRBD2. This CDR3 spans 15 amino acids. Per germline, CDR1 MDHEN and CDR2 SYDVKM. V was clipped by 4 bases and J by 5 bases; unmatched bases: 8.

This rearrangement joins TRBV12-5 to TRBJ1-2; D remains ambiguous. Trimming removed 0 bases at V and 5 bases at J, with 10 bases between. Per the germline V gene, CDR1 is LGHNT and CDR2 is FRNRAP. This CDR3 has 14 residues. The CDR3 DNA sequence: TGTGCTAGTGGTTTGGTACTAGAGGGATATGGCTACACCTTC. Encoded protein: CASGLVLEGYGYTF.

The chain employs TRBV28 and TRBJ2-2, with TRBD1 identical over 7 bases. Germline V gene data show CDR1 as MDHEN and CDR2 as SYDVKM. Trimming at V came to 6 bases and at J to 7 bases, leaving 8 bases not matched to a gene. The CDR3 spans 14 residues. CDR3 sequence: CASRPQGLGGELFF. Written as DNA, the CDR3 is TGTGCCAGCAGACCACAGGGGCTTGGCGGGGAGCTGTTTTTT.

The rearrangement links TRBV19 to TRBJ2-1, with 10 bases fitting TRBD2. V lost 10 bases and J lost 6; bases outside the gene matches: 9. The CDR3 has 14 residues. Germline lookup yields CDR1 LNHDA and CDR2 SQIVND (reference sequence). The CDR3 region is CATRLAGFVNEQFF. In DNA form, the CDR3 reads TGTGCCACAAGACTAGCGGGTTTTGTCAATGAGCAGTTCTTC.

The gene calls are TRBV5-6 and TRBJ2-7; possibly TRBD1 or TRBD2 for D (5 bases each). This CDR3 comprises 16 residues. V lost 4 bases, J lost 0 bases, and 17 bases lay in between. Germline-derived CDR1 and CDR2 are SGHDT and YYEEEE. CDR3 residues: CASSPLDAGSSYEQYF. CDR3 in DNA: TGTGCCAGCAGCCCCCTTGATGCAGGGAGCTCCTACGAGCAGTACTTC.

The rearrangement joins TRBV5-5 to TRBJ2-2, with a tentative D call TRBD1 (5 bases). In germline, CDR1 is SGHKS, CDR2 YYEKEE (reference sequence). CDR3 length: 14 amino acids. The V end lost 4 bases, the J end lost 1 base, and 8 bases lay between the germline ends. CDR3: CASSLGQNTGELFF. CDR3 coding DNA: TGTGCCAGCAGCCTAGGACAGAACACCGGGGAGCTGTTTTTT.

The J gene is TRBJ1-4, the V gene TRBV4-1, with D possibly TRBD1 on 5 matching bases. CDR3 length equals 17 residues. CDR1 and CDR2 (germline): MGHRA, YSYEKL. V was pared by 1 base and J by 5 bases, with 17 bases between. As DNA, the CDR3 is TGCGCCAGCAGCCAAGGTGTTTCTCGGCAGGGAAATGAAAAACTGTTTTTT. Amino acid sequence: CASSQGVSRQGNEKLFF.